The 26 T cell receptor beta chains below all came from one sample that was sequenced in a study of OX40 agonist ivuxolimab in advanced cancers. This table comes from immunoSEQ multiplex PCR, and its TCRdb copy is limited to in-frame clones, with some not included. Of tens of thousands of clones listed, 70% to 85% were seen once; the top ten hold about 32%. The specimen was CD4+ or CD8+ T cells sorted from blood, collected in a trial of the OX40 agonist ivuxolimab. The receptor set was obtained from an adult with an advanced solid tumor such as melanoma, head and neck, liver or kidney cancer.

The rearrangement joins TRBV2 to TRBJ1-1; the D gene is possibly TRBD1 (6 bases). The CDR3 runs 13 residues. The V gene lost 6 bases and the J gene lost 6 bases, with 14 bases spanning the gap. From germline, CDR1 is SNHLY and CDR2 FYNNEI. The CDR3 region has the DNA TGTGCCAGCAGGAATGAACAGGGCGCTGAAGCTTTCTTT. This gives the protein CASRNEQGAEAFF.

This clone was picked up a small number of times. The CDR3 protein is CASSQRTGRNQPQHF. The CDR3, as DNA: TGTGCCAGCAGCCAAAGAACAGGGAGGAATCAGCCCCAGCATTTT. V usage is TRBV14 and J usage is TRBJ1-5; D is perhaps TRBD1 (6 bases). Germline V lookup: CDR1 SGHDN, CDR2 FVKESK. The CDR3 has 15 amino acids. The V end lost 2 bases, the J end lost 4 bases, and 12 bases lay between the germline ends.

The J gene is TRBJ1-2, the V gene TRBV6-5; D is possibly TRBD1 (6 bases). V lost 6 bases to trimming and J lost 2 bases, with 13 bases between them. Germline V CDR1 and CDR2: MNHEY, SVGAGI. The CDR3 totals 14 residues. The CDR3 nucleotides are TGTGCCAGCAGCTCTACCGACAGGAACTATGGCTACACCTTC. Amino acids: CASSSTDRNYGYTF.

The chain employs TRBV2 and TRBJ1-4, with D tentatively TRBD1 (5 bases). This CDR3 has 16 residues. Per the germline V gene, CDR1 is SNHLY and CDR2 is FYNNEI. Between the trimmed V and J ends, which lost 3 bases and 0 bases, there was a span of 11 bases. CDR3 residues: CASSDRGFATNEKLFF. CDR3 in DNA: TGTGCCAGCAGTGACCGGGGGTTTGCAACTAATGAAAAACTGTTTTTT.

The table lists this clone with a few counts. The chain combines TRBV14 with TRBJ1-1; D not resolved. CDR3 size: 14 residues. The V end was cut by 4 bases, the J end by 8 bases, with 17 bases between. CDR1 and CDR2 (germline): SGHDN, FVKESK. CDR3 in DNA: TGTGCCAGCAGCCGGGTTTTGGAGGCCACCGAAGCTTTCTTT. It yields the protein CASSRVLEATEAFF.

The CDR3 DNA sequence: TGTGCCAGCGGGGCAGGGTTGTTTGACACTGAAGCTTTCTTT. As protein: CASGAGLFDTEAFF. V gene TRBV6-5 combines with J gene TRBJ1-1; D may be TRBD1 (5 bases). Trimming removed 8 bases at V and 3 bases at J, with 16 bases between. This CDR3 spans 14 amino acids. The germline CDR1 and CDR2 sequences are MNHEY and SVGAGI.

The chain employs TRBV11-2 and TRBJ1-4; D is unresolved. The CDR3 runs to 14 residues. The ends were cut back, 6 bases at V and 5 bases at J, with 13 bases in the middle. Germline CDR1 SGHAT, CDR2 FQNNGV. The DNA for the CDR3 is TGTGCCAGCAGTTCCCCATGGATAAATGAAAAACTGTTTTTT. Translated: CASSSPWINEKLFF.

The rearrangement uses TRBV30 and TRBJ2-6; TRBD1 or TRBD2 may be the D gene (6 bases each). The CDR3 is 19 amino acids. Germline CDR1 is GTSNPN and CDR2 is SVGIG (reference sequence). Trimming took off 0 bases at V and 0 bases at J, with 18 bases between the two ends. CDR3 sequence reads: CAWSVPPEGHRSGANVLTF. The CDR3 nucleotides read TGTGCCTGGAGTGTACCTCCGGAGGGACACCGCTCTGGGGCCAACGTCCTGACTTTC.

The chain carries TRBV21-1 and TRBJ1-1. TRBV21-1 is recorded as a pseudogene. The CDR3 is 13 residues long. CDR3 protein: CASSKSGRCEAFF. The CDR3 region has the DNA TGTGCCAGCAGCAAGTCGGGGAGATGTGAAGCTTTCTTT.

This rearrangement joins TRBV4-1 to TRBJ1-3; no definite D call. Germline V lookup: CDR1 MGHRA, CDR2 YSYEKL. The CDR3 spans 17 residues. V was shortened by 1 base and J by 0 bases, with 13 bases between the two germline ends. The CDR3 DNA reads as TGCGCCAGCAGCCAAGTGGCCCAACAAAGCTCTGGAAACACCATATATTTT. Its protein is CASSQVAQQSSGNTIYF.

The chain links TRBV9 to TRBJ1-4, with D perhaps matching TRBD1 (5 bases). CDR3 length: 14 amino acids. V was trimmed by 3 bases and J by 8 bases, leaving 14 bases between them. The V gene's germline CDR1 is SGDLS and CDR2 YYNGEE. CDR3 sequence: CASSGRGVGEKLFF. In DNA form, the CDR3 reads TGTGCCAGCAGCGGAAGAGGGGTGGGCGAAAAACTGTTTTTT.

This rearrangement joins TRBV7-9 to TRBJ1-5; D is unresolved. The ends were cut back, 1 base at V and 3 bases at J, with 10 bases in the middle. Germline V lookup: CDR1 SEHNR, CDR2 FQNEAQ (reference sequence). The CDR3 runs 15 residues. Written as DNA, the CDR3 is TGTGCCAGCAGCTTAGAAGGTGATCCCAATCAGCCCCAGCATTTT. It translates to CASSLEGDPNQPQHF. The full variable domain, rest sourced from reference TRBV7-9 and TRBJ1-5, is DTGVSQNPRHKITKRGQNVTFRCDPISEHNRLYWYRQTLGQGPEFLTYFQNEAQLEKSRLLSDRFSAERPKGSFSTLEIQRTEQGDSAMYLCASSLEGDPNQPQHFGDGTRLSIL.

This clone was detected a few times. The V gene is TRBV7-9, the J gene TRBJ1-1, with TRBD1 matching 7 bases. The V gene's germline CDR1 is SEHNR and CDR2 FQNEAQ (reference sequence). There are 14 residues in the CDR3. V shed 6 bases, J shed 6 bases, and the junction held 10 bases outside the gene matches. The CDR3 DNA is TGTGCCAGCAGGACGACAGGGTTTCTTTCTGAAGCTTTCTTT. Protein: CASRTTGFLSEAFF.

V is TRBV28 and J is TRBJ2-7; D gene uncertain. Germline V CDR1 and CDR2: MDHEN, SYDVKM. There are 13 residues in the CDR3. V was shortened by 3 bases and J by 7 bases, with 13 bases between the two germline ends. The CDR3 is CASSLIGLREQYF. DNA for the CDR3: TGTGCCAGCAGTTTGATAGGTCTGAGGGAGCAGTACTTC.

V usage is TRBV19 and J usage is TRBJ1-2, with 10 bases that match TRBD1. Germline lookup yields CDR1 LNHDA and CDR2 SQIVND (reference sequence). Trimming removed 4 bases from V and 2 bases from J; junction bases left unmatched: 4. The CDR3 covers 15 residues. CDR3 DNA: TGTGCCAGTAGTAGATTGGGACAGGGGAACTATGGCTACACCTTC. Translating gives CASSRLGQGNYGYTF.

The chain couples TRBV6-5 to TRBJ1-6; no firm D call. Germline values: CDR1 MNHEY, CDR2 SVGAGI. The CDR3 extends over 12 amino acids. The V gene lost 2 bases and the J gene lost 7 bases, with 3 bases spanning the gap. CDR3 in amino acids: CASSYQNSPLHF. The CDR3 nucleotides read TGTGCCAGCAGTTACCAGAATTCACCCCTCCACTTT.

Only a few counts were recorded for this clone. As DNA, the CDR3 is TGTGCCAGCAGAAAACAGGGTAGCAATCAGCCCCAGCATTTT. Encoded protein: CASRKQGSNQPQHF. This chain uses TRBV27 with TRBJ1-5, with a weak D call TRBD1 (6 bases). V lost 6 bases, J lost 0 bases, and 9 bases lay in between. The CDR3 sequence is 14 residues long. Germline lookup yields CDR1 MNHEY and CDR2 SMNVEV (reference sequence).

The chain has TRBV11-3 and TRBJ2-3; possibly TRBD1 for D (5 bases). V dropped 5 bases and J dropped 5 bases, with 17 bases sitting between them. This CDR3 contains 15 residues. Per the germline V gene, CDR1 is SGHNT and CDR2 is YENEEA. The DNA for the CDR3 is TGTGCCAGCAGCGAAAGTCGGCAGGGAAAAGATACGCAGTATTTT. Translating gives CASSESRQGKDTQYF.

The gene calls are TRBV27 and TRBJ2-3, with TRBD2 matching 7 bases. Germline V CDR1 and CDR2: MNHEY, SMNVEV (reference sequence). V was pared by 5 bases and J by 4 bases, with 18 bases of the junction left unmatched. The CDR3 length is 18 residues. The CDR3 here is CASSPRPGLADWADTQYF. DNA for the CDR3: TGTGCCAGCAGTCCTAGGCCTGGGCTAGCGGACTGGGCAGATACGCAGTATTTT.

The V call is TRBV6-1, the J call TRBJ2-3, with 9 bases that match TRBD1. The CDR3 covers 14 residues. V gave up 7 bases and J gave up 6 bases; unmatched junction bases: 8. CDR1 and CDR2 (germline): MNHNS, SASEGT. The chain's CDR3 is CASKWGQGRDTQYF. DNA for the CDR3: TGTGCCAGCAAATGGGGACAGGGACGCGATACGCAGTATTTT.

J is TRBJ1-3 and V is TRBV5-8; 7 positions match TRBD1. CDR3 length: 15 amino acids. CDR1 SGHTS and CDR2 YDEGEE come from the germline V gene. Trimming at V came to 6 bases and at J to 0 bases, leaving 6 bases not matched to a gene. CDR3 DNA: TGTGCCAGCAAGTTGGGACAGCACTCTGGAAACACCATATATTTT. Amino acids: CASKLGQHSGNTIYF.

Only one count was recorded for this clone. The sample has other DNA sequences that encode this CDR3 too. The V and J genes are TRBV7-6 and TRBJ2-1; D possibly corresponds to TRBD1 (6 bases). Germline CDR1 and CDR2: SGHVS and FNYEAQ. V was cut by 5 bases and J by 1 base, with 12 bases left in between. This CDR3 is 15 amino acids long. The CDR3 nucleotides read TGTGCCAGCAGCCTAAGGACAGAATCCTACAATGAGCAGTTCTTC. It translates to CASSLRTESYNEQFF.

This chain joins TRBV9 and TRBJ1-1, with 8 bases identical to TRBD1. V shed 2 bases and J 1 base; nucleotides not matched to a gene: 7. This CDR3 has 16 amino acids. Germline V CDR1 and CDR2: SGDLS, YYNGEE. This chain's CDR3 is CASSVGQGLGNTEAFF. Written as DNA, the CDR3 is TGTGCCAGCAGCGTCGGACAGGGATTAGGGAACACTGAAGCTTTCTTT.

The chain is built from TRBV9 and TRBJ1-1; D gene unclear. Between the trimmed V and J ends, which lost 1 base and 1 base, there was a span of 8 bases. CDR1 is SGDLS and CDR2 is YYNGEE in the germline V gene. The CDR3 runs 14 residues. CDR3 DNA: TGTGCCAGCAGCGTACGGCAGTCGAACACTGAAGCTTTCTTT. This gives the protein CASSVRQSNTEAFF.

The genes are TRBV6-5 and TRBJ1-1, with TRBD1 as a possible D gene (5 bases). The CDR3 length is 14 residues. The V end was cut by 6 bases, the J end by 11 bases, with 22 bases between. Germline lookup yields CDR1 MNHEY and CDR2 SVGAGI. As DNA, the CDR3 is TGTGCCAGCAGCGATGGGGGGTATACTAAAGGGGCTTTCTTT. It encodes CASSDGGYTKGAFF.

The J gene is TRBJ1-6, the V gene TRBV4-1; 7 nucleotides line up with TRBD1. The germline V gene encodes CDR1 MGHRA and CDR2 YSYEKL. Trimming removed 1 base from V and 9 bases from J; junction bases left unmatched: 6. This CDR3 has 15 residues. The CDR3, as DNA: TGCGCCAGCAGCCAAGGACAGGGACTCGGTTCACCCCTCCACTTT. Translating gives CASSQGQGLGSPLHF.